This TCR beta chain was recorded in a study of CD8+ T cells in alopecia areata. V was trimmed by 0 bases and J by 4 bases, leaving 9 bases between them. From germline, CDR1 is LGHNA and CDR2 YSLEER. This CDR3 has 15 residues. In each case, RNA was isolated and then reverse transcribed into cDNA as the sequencing template. Sequencing was performed with immunoSEQ multiplex PCR; in TCRdb, only in-frame clones are kept and a portion is missing. The sample has roughly 140,000 clones; less than 65% are singletons. Collection of lesional scalp punch biopsies and peripheral blood was performed in alopecia areata patients.

V usage is TRBV4-3 and J usage is TRBJ2-2; no definite D call. The clonotype was recovered from a human donor with alopecia areata. The material sequenced was CD8+ T cells sorted from blood, taken at week 0. The CDR3 loop is CASSQDGLGTGELFF. The CDR3 region has the DNA TGCGCCAGCAGCCAAGATGGGCTGGGCACCGGGGAGCTGTTTTTT.